This T cell receptor beta chain was obtained from a study of blood T cell repertoires in COVID-19. The data were produced by immunoSEQ multiplex PCR, yet TCRdb's version contains in-frame clones alone and is incomplete. The data show tens of thousands of clones, with more than 65% seen just once and under 30% held by the top ten. V was pared by 2 bases and J by 4 bases, with 5 bases between. CDR3 length equals 12 residues. CDR1 and CDR2 from the germline V gene are MNHEY and SVGEGT. The specimen sequenced was peripheral blood. The receptor was derived from a human donor in a cohort sampled during active COVID-19. The gene calls are TRBV6-2 or TRBV6-3 and TRBJ1-1; D is unresolved. CDR3 bases: TGTGCCAGCAGTTACGGGCTCACTGAAGCTTTCTTT. It yields the protein CASSYGLTEAFF.